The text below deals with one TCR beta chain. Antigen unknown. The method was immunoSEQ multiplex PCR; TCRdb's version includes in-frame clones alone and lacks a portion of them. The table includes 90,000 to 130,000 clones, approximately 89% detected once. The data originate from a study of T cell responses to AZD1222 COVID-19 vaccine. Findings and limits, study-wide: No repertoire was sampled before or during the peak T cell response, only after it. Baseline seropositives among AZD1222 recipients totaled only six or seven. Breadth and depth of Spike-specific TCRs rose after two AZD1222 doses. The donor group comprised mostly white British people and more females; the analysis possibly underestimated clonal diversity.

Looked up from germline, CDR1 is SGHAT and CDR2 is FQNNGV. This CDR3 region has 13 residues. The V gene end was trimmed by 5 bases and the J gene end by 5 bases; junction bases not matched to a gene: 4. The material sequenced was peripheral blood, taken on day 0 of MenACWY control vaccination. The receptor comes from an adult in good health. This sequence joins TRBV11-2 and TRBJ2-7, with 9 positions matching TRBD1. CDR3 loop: CASSLQGAHEQYF. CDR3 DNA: TGTGCCAGCAGCCTACAGGGGGCTCACGAGCAGTACTTC.